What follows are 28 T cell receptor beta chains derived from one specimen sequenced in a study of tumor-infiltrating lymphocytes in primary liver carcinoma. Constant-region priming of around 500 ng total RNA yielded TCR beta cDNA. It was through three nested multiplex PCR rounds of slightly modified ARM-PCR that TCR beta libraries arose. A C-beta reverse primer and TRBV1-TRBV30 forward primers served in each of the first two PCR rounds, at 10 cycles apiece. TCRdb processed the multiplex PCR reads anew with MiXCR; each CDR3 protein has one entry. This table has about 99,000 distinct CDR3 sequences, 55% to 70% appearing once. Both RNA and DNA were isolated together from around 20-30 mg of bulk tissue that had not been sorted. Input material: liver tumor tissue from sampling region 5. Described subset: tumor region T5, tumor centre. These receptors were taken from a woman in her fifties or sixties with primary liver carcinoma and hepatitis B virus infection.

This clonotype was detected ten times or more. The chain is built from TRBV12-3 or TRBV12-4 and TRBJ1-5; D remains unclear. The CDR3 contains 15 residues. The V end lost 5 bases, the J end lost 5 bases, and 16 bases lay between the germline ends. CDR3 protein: CASSPTTSSDQPQHF. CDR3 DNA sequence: TGTGCCAGCAGTCCGACAACGAGCTCCGATCAGCCCCAGCATTTT.

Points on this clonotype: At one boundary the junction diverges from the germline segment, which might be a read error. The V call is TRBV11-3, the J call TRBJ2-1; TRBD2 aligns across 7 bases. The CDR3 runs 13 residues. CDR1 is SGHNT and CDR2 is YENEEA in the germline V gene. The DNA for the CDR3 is TGTGCCAGCAGTGCCGGGGACTACAAAGAGCAGTCCTTC. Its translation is CASSAGDYKEQSF.

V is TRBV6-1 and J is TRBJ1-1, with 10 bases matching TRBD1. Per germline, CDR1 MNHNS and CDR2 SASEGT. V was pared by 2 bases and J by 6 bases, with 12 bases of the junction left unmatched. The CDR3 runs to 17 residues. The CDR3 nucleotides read TGTGCCAGCAGTGAAACCGGGACAGGGGACCGGCTCCCTGAAGCTTTCTTT. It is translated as CASSETGTGDRLPEAFF.

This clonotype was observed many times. The CDR3 region is CASSVEAGGSTSTDTQYF. CDR3 sequence (DNA): TGTGCCAGCAGCGTAGAAGCGGGAGGGTCCACTAGCACAGATACGCAGTATTTT. The V and J genes are TRBV9 and TRBJ2-3; 10 nucleotides align to TRBD2. Germline V gene lookup returns CDR1 SGDLS and CDR2 YYNGEE. Unmatched junction bases numbered 7, after V lost 0 bases and J lost 0 bases. This CDR3 contains 18 residues. The full variable domain, completed using reference TRBV9 and TRBJ2-3, is DSGVTQTPKHLITATGQRVTLRCSPRSGDLSVYWYQQSLDQGLQFLIQYYNGEERAKGNILERFSAQQFPDLHSELNLSSLELGDSALYFCASSVEAGGSTSTDTQYFGPGTRLTVL.

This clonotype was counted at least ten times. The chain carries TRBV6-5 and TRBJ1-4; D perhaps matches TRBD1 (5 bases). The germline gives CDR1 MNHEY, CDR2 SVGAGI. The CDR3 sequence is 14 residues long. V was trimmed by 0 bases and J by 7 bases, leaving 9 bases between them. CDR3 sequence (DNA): TGTGCCAGCAGTTACTCGGGGAGGGGTGAAAAACTGTTTTTT. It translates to CASSYSGRGEKLFF.

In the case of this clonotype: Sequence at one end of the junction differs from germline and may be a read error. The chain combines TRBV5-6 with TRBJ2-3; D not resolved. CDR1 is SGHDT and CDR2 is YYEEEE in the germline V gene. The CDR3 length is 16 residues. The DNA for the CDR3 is TGTGTCAGCAGCTTGTTAGGCACTTCTAGCACAGATACGCAGTATTTT. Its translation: CVSSLLGTSSTDTQYF.

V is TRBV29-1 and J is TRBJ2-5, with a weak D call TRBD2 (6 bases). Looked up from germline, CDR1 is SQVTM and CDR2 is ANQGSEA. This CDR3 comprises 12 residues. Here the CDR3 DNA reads TGCAGTGCGGGGACGCCTCAAGAGACCCAGTACTTC. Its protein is CSAGTPQETQYF.

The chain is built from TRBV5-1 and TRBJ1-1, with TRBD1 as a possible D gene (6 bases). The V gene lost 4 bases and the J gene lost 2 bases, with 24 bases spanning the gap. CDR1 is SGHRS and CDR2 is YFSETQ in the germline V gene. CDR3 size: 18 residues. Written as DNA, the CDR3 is TGCGCCAGCAGCCTGGGACAAGGAGACGGTGGGGATAACACTGAAGCTTTCTTT. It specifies CASSLGQGDGGDNTEAFF.

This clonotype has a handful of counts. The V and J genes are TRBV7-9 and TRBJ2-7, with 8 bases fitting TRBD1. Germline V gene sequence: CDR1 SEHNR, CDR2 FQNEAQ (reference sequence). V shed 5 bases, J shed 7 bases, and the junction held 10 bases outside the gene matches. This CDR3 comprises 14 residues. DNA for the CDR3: TGTGCCAGCAGCACGACAGGGGATCCGGGAGAGCAGTACTTC. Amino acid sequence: CASSTTGDPGEQYF.

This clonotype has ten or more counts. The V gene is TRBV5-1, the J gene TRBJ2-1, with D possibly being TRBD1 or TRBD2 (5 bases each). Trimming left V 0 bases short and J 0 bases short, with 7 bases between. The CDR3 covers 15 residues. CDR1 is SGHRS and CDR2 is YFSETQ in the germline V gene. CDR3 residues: CASSLAGHSYNEQFF. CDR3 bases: TGCGCCAGCAGCTTGGCGGGGCACTCCTACAATGAGCAGTTCTTC.

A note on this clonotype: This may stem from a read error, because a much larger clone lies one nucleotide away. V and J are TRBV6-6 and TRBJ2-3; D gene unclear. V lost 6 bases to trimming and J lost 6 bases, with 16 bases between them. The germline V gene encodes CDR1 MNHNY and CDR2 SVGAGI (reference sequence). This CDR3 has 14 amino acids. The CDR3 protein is CASRRNQEGDTQYF. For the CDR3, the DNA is TGTGCCAGCAGGAGGAACCAGGAAGGGGATACGCAGTATTTT.

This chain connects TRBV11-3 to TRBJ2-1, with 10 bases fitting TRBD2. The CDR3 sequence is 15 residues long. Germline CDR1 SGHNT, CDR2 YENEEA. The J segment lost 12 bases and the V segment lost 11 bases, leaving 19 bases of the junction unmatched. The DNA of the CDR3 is TGTGCCGGCAACTTAGGAACTAGCGGGAAGCTTGTGCAGTTCTTC. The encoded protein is CAGNLGTSGKLVQFF.

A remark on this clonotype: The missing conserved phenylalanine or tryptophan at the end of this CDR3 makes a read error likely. The CDR3 loop reads CASRRRGGHQPQHL. DNA for the CDR3: TGTGCCAGCAGGCGGCGGGGGGGACATCAGCCCCAGCATCTT. The rearrangement uses TRBV6-5 and TRBJ1-5; tentative D call: TRBD1 (5 bases). Germline V gives CDR1 MNHEY, CDR2 SVGAGI. CDR3 size: 14 residues. The germline V and J ends were trimmed by 6 bases and 5 bases, with 14 bases remaining between them.

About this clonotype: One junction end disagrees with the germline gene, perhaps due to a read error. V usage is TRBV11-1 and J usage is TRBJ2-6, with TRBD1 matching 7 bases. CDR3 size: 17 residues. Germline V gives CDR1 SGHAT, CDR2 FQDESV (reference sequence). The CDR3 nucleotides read TGTGCAAGCAGGCCCCAGACAGGGAGCTCTGGGGCCAACGTCCTGACTTTC. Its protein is CASRPQTGSSGANVLTF.

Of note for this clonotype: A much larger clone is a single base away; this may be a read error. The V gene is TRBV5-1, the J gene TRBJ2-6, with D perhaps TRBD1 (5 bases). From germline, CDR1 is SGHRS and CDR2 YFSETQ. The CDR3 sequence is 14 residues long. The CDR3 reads CASTFLSGASVLTF. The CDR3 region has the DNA TGCGCCAGCACGTTTCTCTCTGGGGCCAGCGTCCTGACTTTC.

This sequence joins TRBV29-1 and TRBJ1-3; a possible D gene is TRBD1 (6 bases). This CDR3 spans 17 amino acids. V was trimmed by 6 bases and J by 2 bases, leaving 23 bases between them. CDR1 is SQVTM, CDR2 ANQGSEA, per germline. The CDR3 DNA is TGCAGCGTCGGGGGCCATTCGAGTCAGGGGACTGGAAACACCATATATTTT. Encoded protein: CSVGGHSSQGTGNTIYF.

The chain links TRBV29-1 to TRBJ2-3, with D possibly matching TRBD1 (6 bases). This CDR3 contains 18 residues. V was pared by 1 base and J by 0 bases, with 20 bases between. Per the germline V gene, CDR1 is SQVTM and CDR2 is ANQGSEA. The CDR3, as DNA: TGCAGCGTTGAAGCGTTGGGCAGTGTGGGGGCTAGCACAGATACGCAGTATTTT. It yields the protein CSVEALGSVGASTDTQYF.

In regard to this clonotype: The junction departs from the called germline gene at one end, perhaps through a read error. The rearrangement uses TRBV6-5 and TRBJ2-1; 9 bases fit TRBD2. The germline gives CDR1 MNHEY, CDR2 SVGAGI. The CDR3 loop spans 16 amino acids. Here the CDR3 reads CASSHSTSGRANEQFF. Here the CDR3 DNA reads TGTGCCAGCAGTCACTCGACTAGCGGAAGGGCCAATGAGCAGTTCTTC.

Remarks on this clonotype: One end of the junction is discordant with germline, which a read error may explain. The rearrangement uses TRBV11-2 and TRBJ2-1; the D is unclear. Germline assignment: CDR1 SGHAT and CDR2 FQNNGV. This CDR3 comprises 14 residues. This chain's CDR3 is CAGSQRNVRNEQFF. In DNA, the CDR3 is TGTGCCGGCAGTCAGAGGAACGTCCGCAATGAGCAGTTCTTC.

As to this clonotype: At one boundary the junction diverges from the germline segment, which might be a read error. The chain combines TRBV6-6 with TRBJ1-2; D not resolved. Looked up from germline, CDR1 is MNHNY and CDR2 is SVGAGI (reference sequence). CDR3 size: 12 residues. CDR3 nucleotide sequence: TGTACCAGCACCCCGTATGAGGAAGGCTACACCTTC. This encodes CTSTPYEEGYTF.

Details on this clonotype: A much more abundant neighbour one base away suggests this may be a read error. The CDR3 region is CASSHLTDSGSSVNIQYF. In nucleotides, the CDR3 is TGTGCCAGCAGCCACTTGACCGATAGCGGGAGCTCGGTAAACATTCAGTACTTC. The chain carries TRBV14 and TRBJ2-4; TRBD2 agrees at 9 bases. The CDR3 extends over 18 amino acids. The germline V gene has CDR1 SGHDN and CDR2 FVKESK. V trimming: 3 bases; J trimming: 6 bases; junction bases outside the gene matches: 15.

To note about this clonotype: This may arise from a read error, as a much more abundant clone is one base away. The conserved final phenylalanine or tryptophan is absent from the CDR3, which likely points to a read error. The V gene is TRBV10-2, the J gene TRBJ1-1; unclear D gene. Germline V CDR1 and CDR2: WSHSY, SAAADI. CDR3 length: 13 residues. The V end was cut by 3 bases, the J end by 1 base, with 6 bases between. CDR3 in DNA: TGCGCCAGCAGTGACCCTACGAACACTGAAGCTTTCCTT. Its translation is CASSDPTNTEAFL.

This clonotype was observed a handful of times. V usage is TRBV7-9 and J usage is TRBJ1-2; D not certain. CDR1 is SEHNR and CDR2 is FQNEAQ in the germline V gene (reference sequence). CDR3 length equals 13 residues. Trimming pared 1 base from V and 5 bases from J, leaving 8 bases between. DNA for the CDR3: TGTGCCAGCAGCTTAGAGGGTCGATATGGCTACACCTTC. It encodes CASSLEGRYGYTF.

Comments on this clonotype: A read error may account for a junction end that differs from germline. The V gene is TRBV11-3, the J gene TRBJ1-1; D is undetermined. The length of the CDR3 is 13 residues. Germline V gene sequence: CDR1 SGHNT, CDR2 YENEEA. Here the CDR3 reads CVSTYGTVTEAFF. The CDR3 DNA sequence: TGTGTCAGCACCTATGGCACGGTTACTGAAGCTTTCTTT.

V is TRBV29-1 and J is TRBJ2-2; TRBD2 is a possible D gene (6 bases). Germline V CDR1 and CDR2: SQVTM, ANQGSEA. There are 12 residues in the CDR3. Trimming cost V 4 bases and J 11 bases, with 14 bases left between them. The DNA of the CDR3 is TGCAGCGTTGGGGAGGACACCCGTGAGCTGTTTTTT. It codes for CSVGEDTRELFF.

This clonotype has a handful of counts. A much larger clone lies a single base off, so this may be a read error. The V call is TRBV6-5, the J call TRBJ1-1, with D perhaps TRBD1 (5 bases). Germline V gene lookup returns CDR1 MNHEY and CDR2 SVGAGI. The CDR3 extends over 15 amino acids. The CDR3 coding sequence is TGTGTCAGCAGTTACGGGGCTCTCGTGAACACTGAAGCTTTCTTT. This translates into CVSSYGALVNTEAFF.

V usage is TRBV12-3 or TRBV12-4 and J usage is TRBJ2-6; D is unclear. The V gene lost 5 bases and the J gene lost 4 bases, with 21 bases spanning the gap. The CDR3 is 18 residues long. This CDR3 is CASSPRSLGLVGANVLTF. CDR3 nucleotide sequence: TGTGCCAGCAGTCCAAGAAGTCTGGGGTTGGTGGGGGCCAACGTCCTGACTTTC.

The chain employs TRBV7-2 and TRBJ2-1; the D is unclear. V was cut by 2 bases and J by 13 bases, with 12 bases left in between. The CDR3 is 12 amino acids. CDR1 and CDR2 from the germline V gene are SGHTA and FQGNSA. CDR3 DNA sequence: TGTGCCAGCAGCTTATCATGGTCCCATCAGTTCTTC. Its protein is CASSLSWSHQFF.